This is a list of T cell receptor beta chains from one sample in a study of T cells in Graves' hyperthyroidism and ophthalmopathy. One entry per CDR3 protein, called by TCRdb with MiXCR from the multiplex PCR reads. This table has almost 600,000 distinct CDR3 sequences, about 15% appearing once. Sequencing input: blood. The receptors stem from a woman in her twenties or thirties with Graves' hyperthyroidism that later progressed to Graves' ophthalmopathy. CDR3s include the opening cysteine and the closing phenylalanine or tryptophan. The D gene is left open where the match is weak. The size entry is marked missing in some rows and otherwise reads once, few, many or a size class.

CDR3 DNA: TGTGCCTGGAGCAGGGGCGCTTGGAACACTAAAGCTTTCTTT
CDR3 protein: CAWSRGAWNTKAFF
V gene: TRBV30
clone size: few
D gene: .
J gene: TRBJ1-1

CDR3 DNA: TGTGCCACCAGCGGCGCGAGGACAGACATTTTAGAAGCTTTCTTT
CDR3 protein: CATSGARTDILEAFF
V gene: TRBV15
clone size: few
D gene: .
J gene: TRBJ1-1

CDR3 DNA: TGTGCCAGCAGCGGGAGCGGCGTTATGGTATATGGCTACACCTTC
CDR3 protein: CASSGSGVMVYGYTF
V gene: TRBV7-9
clone size: .
D gene: .
J gene: TRBJ1-2

CDR3 DNA: TGTGCCAGCAGTGAATCGGGGGAGCAGTACTTC
CDR3 protein: CASSESGEQYF
V gene: TRBV2
clone size: many
D gene: .
J gene: TRBJ2-7

CDR3 DNA: TGTGCCACCAGTGACCCCGGGGATAGCGGGAGAATCGGGGAGCTGTTTTTT
CDR3 protein: CATSDPGDSGRIGELFF
V gene: TRBV24-1
clone size: .
D gene: TRBD2
J gene: TRBJ2-2

CDR3 DNA: TGTGCCTGGAGTCGCGGGAGGGTGGCAAATGAGCAGTTCTTC
CDR3 protein: CAWSRGRVANEQFF
V gene: TRBV30
clone size: many
D gene: TRBD2
J gene: TRBJ2-1

CDR3 DNA: TGTGCCAGCAGCTGGGGGGTTAGCAGCAATGAGCAGTTCTTC
CDR3 protein: CASSWGVSSNEQFF
V gene: TRBV11-2
clone size: many
D gene: .
J gene: TRBJ2-1

CDR3 DNA: TGCGCCAGCAGATCGTCCTATGGGGGCACTGAAGCTTTCTTT
CDR3 protein: CASRSSYGGTEAFF
V gene: TRBV5-1
clone size: many
D gene: .
J gene: TRBJ1-1

CDR3 DNA: TGTGCCAGCTTAGCCGACAGGGTGAGAAACACTGAAGCTTTCTTT
CDR3 protein: CASLADRVRNTEAFF
V gene: TRBV2
clone size: many
D gene: TRBD1
J gene: TRBJ1-1

CDR3 DNA: TGCAGTGCGAGACTAGCGGGAGTGAACGAGCAGTACTTC
CDR3 protein: CSARLAGVNEQYF
V gene: TRBV20-1
clone size: .
D gene: TRBD2
J gene: TRBJ2-7

CDR3 DNA: TGTGCCAGCAGATTGGGGAGGGAGACCCCGGAAGAGTACAATGAGCAGTTCTTC
CDR3 protein: CASRLGRETPEEYNEQFF
V gene: TRBV12-3/TRBV12-4
clone size: many
D gene: TRBD2
J gene: TRBJ2-1

CDR3 DNA: TGCGCCAGCAGCTTGGACGCCGCAGGGGTTGGAAACACCATATATTTT
CDR3 protein: CASSLDAAGVGNTIYF
V gene: TRBV5-1
clone size: many
D gene: .
J gene: TRBJ1-3

CDR3 DNA: TGCAGCGTCCTCGACAGCTCCTGGGAGCAGTACTTC
CDR3 protein: CSVLDSSWEQYF
V gene: TRBV29-1
clone size: .
D gene: .
J gene: TRBJ2-7

CDR3 DNA: TGCAGTGCCCACCCGGACAGGGGGCACGAGCAGTACTTC
CDR3 protein: CSAHPDRGHEQYF
V gene: TRBV20-1
clone size: many
D gene: TRBD1
J gene: TRBJ2-7

CDR3 DNA: TGTGCCAGCAGCCACGGGACGGTTGCGGAGACCCAGTACTTC
CDR3 protein: CASSHGTVAETQYF
V gene: TRBV11-3
clone size: many
D gene: .
J gene: TRBJ2-5

CDR3 DNA: TGTGCCTGGAGACCCCCGGGACTAGCGGGTCTCTACAATGAGCAGTTCTTC
CDR3 protein: CAWRPPGLAGLYNEQFF
V gene: TRBV30
clone size: many
D gene: TRBD2
J gene: TRBJ2-1

CDR3 DNA: TGTGCCTGGAGTGTACGGGGTAGCGGGAGGTTGACCTACGAGCAGTACTTC
CDR3 protein: CAWSVRGSGRLTYEQYF
V gene: TRBV30
clone size: .
D gene: TRBD2
J gene: TRBJ2-7

CDR3 DNA: TGCAGTGCGTGGCGGGAGGGCGAGACCCAGTACTTC
CDR3 protein: CSAWREGETQYF
V gene: TRBV20-1
clone size: many
D gene: TRBD2
J gene: TRBJ2-5

CDR3 DNA: TGCAGTGCTAGACGACAGTACACTGAAGCTTTCTTT
CDR3 protein: CSARRQYTEAFF
V gene: TRBV20-1
clone size: many
D gene: .
J gene: TRBJ1-1

CDR3 DNA: TGTGCCTGGAGTGTGAAGAGCGGGAGGGCCGTGGAGACCCAGTACTTC
CDR3 protein: CAWSVKSGRAVETQYF
V gene: TRBV30
clone size: few
D gene: TRBD2
J gene: TRBJ2-5

CDR3 DNA: TGTGCCACCAGTGAGTATGAAGCGGTAAATGAGCAGTTCTTC
CDR3 protein: CATSEYEAVNEQFF
V gene: TRBV24-1
clone size: many
D gene: .
J gene: TRBJ2-1

CDR3 DNA: TGTGCCAGTAGTTCTCGTCGCCTAGCGGGAGGGGATACGCAGTATTTT
CDR3 protein: CASSSRRLAGGDTQYF
V gene: TRBV19
clone size: few
D gene: TRBD2
J gene: TRBJ2-3

CDR3 DNA: TGTGCCAGCAGCCCCCCCGCTGCGGGGGGGGCTGAAGCTTTCTTT
CDR3 protein: CASSPPAAGGAEAFF
V gene: TRBV3-1
clone size: few
D gene: .
J gene: TRBJ1-1

CDR3 DNA: TGTGCCACCAGTGATTCGCAGGCTCACTACACCTTC
CDR3 protein: CATSDSQAHYTF
V gene: TRBV24-1
clone size: many
D gene: .
J gene: TRBJ1-2

CDR3 DNA: TGTGCCAGCAGTGTAGAGGGCACCGGGGAGCAGTACTTC
CDR3 protein: CASSVEGTGEQYF
V gene: TRBV28
clone size: .
D gene: .
J gene: TRBJ2-7

CDR3 DNA: TGTGCCAGCAGCCAAGGGGTCGGCAGGGGTTCTAACTATGGCTACACCTTC
CDR3 protein: CASSQGVGRGSNYGYTF
V gene: TRBV3-1
clone size: many
D gene: .
J gene: TRBJ1-2

CDR3 DNA: TGTGCCAGCGCGGTGGTAGCCAAAAACATTCAGTACTTC
CDR3 protein: CASAVVAKNIQYF
V gene: TRBV12-3/TRBV12-4
clone size: few
D gene: .
J gene: TRBJ2-4

CDR3 DNA: TGCAGTGCTAGAGGAGTTGAAGTTTCCTACGAGCAGTACTTC
CDR3 protein: CSARGVEVSYEQYF
V gene: TRBV20-1
clone size: .
D gene: .
J gene: TRBJ2-7

CDR3 DNA: TGTGCCAGCAGCCGACTAGCGGGAGTTCCCGAGCAGTACTTC
CDR3 protein: CASSRLAGVPEQYF
V gene: TRBV5-6
clone size: many
D gene: TRBD2
J gene: TRBJ2-7

CDR3 DNA: TGCAGTGCAAAGGGACTAGTAGCCTACAATGAGCAGTTCTTC
CDR3 protein: CSAKGLVAYNEQFF
V gene: TRBV20-1
clone size: many
D gene: TRBD2
J gene: TRBJ2-1

CDR3 DNA: TGTGCCAGCACCATCGGGACTAGCGGGAACCACAATGAGCAGTTCTTC
CDR3 protein: CASTIGTSGNHNEQFF
V gene: TRBV3-1
clone size: many
D gene: TRBD2
J gene: TRBJ2-1

CDR3 DNA: TGTGCCACCAGTGACCCCGGTGGGCCGAATACGCAGTATTTT
CDR3 protein: CATSDPGGPNTQYF
V gene: TRBV24-1
clone size: .
D gene: .
J gene: TRBJ2-3

CDR3 DNA: TGTGCCAGCAGCTCTGGGGCAGGGGTGGTTGGCGAGCAGTACTTC
CDR3 protein: CASSSGAGVVGEQYF
V gene: TRBV7-2
clone size: few
D gene: .
J gene: TRBJ2-7

CDR3 DNA: TGTGCCAGCAGTTTAGGGGGACTAGCGGCAGACGGGTATGAGCAGTTCTTC
CDR3 protein: CASSLGGLAADGYEQFF
V gene: TRBV12-3/TRBV12-4
clone size: many
D gene: TRBD2
J gene: TRBJ2-1

CDR3 DNA: TGTGCCAGCAGCTTACCCAGCAATGAGCAGTTCTTC
CDR3 protein: CASSLPSNEQFF
V gene: TRBV13
clone size: few
D gene: .
J gene: TRBJ2-1

CDR3 DNA: TGTGCCATCAGTGGGGACGTCATGTCTGGAAACACCATATATTTT
CDR3 protein: CAISGDVMSGNTIYF
V gene: TRBV10-3
clone size: .
D gene: .
J gene: TRBJ1-3

CDR3 DNA: TGTGCCACCAGTGATTCGGGACTAGCGGGAGATACGCAGTATTTT
CDR3 protein: CATSDSGLAGDTQYF
V gene: TRBV24-1
clone size: many
D gene: TRBD2
J gene: TRBJ2-3

CDR3 DNA: TGTGCCAGCAGTTCCTTAGCAGATACGCAGTATTTT
CDR3 protein: CASSSLADTQYF
V gene: TRBV12-3/TRBV12-4
clone size: many
D gene: .
J gene: TRBJ2-3

CDR3 DNA: TGTGCCAGCAGCCAAGATGGGACCCCTTCGCAGCCCCAGCATTTT
CDR3 protein: CASSQDGTPSQPQHF
V gene: TRBV3-1
clone size: many
D gene: .
J gene: TRBJ1-5

CDR3 DNA: TGTGCCACCTCGACAGGTCTTGAAGCTTTCTTT
CDR3 protein: CATSTGLEAFF
V gene: TRBV25-1
clone size: .
D gene: .
J gene: TRBJ1-1

CDR3 DNA: TGTGTCAGCGGGCGACTCCCCGGCGCTGAAGCTTTCTTT
CDR3 protein: CVSGRLPGAEAFF
V gene: TRBV7-9
clone size: .
D gene: .
J gene: TRBJ1-1

CDR3 DNA: TGCGCCAGCAGCTTGGCTTCGGGACCCAGCAGCCCTGAAGCTTTCTTT
CDR3 protein: CASSLASGPSSPEAFF
V gene: TRBV5-1
clone size: many
D gene: .
J gene: TRBJ1-1

CDR3 DNA: TGTGCCAGCAGTTGGGGGGTTACAGGGGAGGGCTTTAATCAGCCCCAGCATTTT
CDR3 protein: CASSWGVTGEGFNQPQHF
V gene: TRBV28
clone size: many
D gene: TRBD1
J gene: TRBJ1-5

CDR3 DNA: TGTGCCAGCAGTGCGGCGGGGGGGGCTAGCTACGAGCAGTACTTC
CDR3 protein: CASSAAGGASYEQYF
V gene: TRBV27
clone size: many
D gene: TRBD2
J gene: TRBJ2-7

CDR3 DNA: TGTGCCAGCAGTTTGGAGCCCCCAGGACCGTTGTATAGAGATACGCAGTATTTT
CDR3 protein: CASSLEPPGPLYRDTQYF
V gene: TRBV12-3/TRBV12-4
clone size: many
D gene: .
J gene: TRBJ2-3

CDR3 DNA: TGTGCCATCAGTGAGTCTACGGGGACTGTCACAGATACGCAGTATTTT
CDR3 protein: CAISESTGTVTDTQYF
V gene: TRBV10-3
clone size: many
D gene: .
J gene: TRBJ2-3

CDR3 DNA: TGTGCCTGGGATGACGGGGCTAGCAATCAGCCCCAGCATTTT
CDR3 protein: CAWDDGASNQPQHF
V gene: TRBV30
clone size: .
D gene: .
J gene: TRBJ1-5

CDR3 DNA: TGTGCCTGGAATAAACAGGAGGGCACTGAAGCTTTCTTT
CDR3 protein: CAWNKQEGTEAFF
V gene: TRBV30
clone size: many
D gene: .
J gene: TRBJ1-1

CDR3 DNA: TGTGCCAGCAGTCGAACAGGGGGCTCTGGGGCCAACGTCCTGACTTTC
CDR3 protein: CASSRTGGSGANVLTF
V gene: TRBV27
clone size: .
D gene: TRBD1
J gene: TRBJ2-6

CDR3 DNA: TGCAGTGCTAGGTCTCGGGACATTCAGTACTTC
CDR3 protein: CSARSRDIQYF
V gene: TRBV20-1
clone size: .
D gene: .
J gene: TRBJ2-4

CDR3 DNA: TGCGCCAGCAGCCAAGATCTGGAGGGCTACACAGATACGCAGTATTTT
CDR3 protein: CASSQDLEGYTDTQYF
V gene: TRBV4-3
clone size: .
D gene: .
J gene: TRBJ2-3

CDR3 DNA: TGTGCCAGCAGCTTACTGGGGGTAACGGATACGCAGTATTTT
CDR3 protein: CASSLLGVTDTQYF
V gene: TRBV11-3
clone size: many
D gene: .
J gene: TRBJ2-3

CDR3 DNA: TGTGCCAGCAGCTTAGTAGGGGCCATAGATACGCAGTATTTT
CDR3 protein: CASSLVGAIDTQYF
V gene: TRBV7-2
clone size: many
D gene: .
J gene: TRBJ2-3

CDR3 DNA: TGTGCCAGCAGCTTAGATCGACCGGGGGGGGGAACAGATACGCAGTATTTT
CDR3 protein: CASSLDRPGGGTDTQYF
V gene: TRBV11-3
clone size: many
D gene: TRBD2
J gene: TRBJ2-3

CDR3 DNA: TGTGCCAGCTCACCGGGTCAGGATGAGCAGTTCTTC
CDR3 protein: CASSPGQDEQFF
V gene: TRBV18
clone size: many
D gene: .
J gene: TRBJ2-1

CDR3 DNA: TGTGCCAGTAGTATAAAAAAAGGGACTAGCGTCAATGAGCAGTTCTTC
CDR3 protein: CASSIKKGTSVNEQFF
V gene: TRBV19
clone size: many
D gene: TRBD2
J gene: TRBJ2-1

CDR3 DNA: TGTGCCAGCAGTTACTCGACTAGCGGGAGGGTCGGAGATACGCAGTATTTT
CDR3 protein: CASSYSTSGRVGDTQYF
V gene: TRBV6-2/TRBV6-3
clone size: few
D gene: TRBD2
J gene: TRBJ2-3

CDR3 DNA: TGTGCCAGTCTTCAGGGTTGGGGCAGTTCCTCCGAGCAGTACTTC
CDR3 protein: CASLQGWGSSSEQYF
V gene: TRBV6-2/TRBV6-3
clone size: once
D gene: .
J gene: TRBJ2-7

CDR3 DNA: TGTGCCAGCAGACCCCTAGCGGGAAAGGGCACCGGGGAGCTGTTTTTT
CDR3 protein: CASRPLAGKGTGELFF
V gene: TRBV6-1
clone size: many
D gene: TRBD2
J gene: TRBJ2-2

CDR3 DNA: TGCGCCAGACCCAACGGGCTTACCTACGAGCAGTACTTC
CDR3 protein: CARPNGLTYEQYF
V gene: TRBV10-1
clone size: .
D gene: .
J gene: TRBJ2-7